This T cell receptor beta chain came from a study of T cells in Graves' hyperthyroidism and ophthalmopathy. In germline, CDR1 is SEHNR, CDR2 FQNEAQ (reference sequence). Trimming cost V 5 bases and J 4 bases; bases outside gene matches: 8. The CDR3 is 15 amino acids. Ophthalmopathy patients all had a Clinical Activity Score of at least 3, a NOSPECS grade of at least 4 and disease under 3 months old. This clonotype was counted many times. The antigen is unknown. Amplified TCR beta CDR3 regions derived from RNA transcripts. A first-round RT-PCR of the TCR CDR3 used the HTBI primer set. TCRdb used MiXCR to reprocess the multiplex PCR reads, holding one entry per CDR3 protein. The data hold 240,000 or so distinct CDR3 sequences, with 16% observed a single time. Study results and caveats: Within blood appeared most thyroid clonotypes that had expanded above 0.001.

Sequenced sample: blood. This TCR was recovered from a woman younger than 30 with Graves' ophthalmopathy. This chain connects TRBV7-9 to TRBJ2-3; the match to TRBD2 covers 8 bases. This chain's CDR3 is CASSPGTSAADTQYF. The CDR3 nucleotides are TGTGCCAGCAGCCCGGGGACTAGTGCGGCAGATACGCAGTATTTT.